This TCR beta chain was profiled in a study of spatial heterogeneity in lung cancer. Background on the study: Strong correlation was found between tumor-region TCR transcript counts and a T cell module score from matched bulk RNA-seq. Notes on the study in general: Intratumoral expanded alpha and beta TCR counts were found to track tumor mutation counts.

As for time point: sample taken at primary tumor resection. Whole RNA was taken from tumor, nontumor lung or frozen PBMC; it was then sequenced unsorted. On this clonotype itself: The antigen remains unidentified.

Unique molecular identifiers, one per molecule, were present on every TCR cDNA molecule. TCRdb independently ran MiXCR on the 5' RACE reads; one entry per CDR3 protein. The data contain around 9,800 distinct CDR3 sequences, approximately 8.7% of them seen just once; the ten biggest clones take up around a fifth. Trimming left V 3 bases short and J 3 bases short, with 12 bases between. The CDR3 runs 15 residues. CDR1 is LGHDT and CDR2 is YNNKEL in the germline V gene (reference sequence). V gene TRBV3-1 combines with J gene TRBJ2-1; D is unclear. The sample here was lung tumor tissue, taken at surgery. This clonotype was obtained from a female donor with early-stage non-small cell lung cancer. Written as DNA, the CDR3 is TGTGCCAGCAGCCAGGAAATACCCTTCTACAATGAGCAGTTCTTC. Protein: CASSQEIPFYNEQFF.